Listed below are T cell receptor beta chains from one sample, sequenced in a study of blood T cell repertoires in COVID-19. Data came from immunoSEQ multiplex PCR; TCRdb stores just in-frame clones and leaves some out. This table has around 120,000 clones, approximately 69% appearing once. The source material was peripheral blood. Source of these receptors: a man older than 75 with acute or convalescent COVID-19. Each CDR3 is given with its conserved first and last residue. The D gene is left open where the match is weak. Size tells how often a clone was seen (once, few, many) or the class of an expanded clone, and some rows leave it out.

d_call	v_call	j_call	clone_size	cdr3_nt	cdr3_aa
NA	TRBV2	TRBJ1-5	NA	TGTGCCAGCAGTGGGGGGACACCAAATCAGCCCCAGCATTTT	CASSGGTPNQPQHF
NA	TRBV3-1/TRBV3-2	TRBJ1-1	NA	TGTGCCAGCAGCCCTTTTATGGACAGGAACACTGAAGCTTTCTTT	CASSPFMDRNTEAFF
TRBD2	TRBV5-4	TRBJ2-1	NA	TGTGCCAGCACCGGGGCGACTAGCGGGAGTAATGAGCAGTTCTTC	CASTGATSGSNEQFF
TRBD2	TRBV3-1/TRBV3-2	TRBJ2-5	NA	TGTGCCAGCAGCCGATACTCTAGCGGGACCGGGGCGACCCAGTACTTC	CASSRYSSGTGATQYF
NA	TRBV6-5	TRBJ1-5	NA	TGTGCCAGCAGAATGGGGGCAGGAAATGATCAGCCCCAGCATTTT	CASRMGAGNDQPQHF
TRBD2	TRBV6-2/TRBV6-3	TRBJ2-1	NA	TGTGCCAGCAGTTACCTATCTAGCGGGTTGTCCTACAATGAGCAGTTCTTC	CASSYLSSGLSYNEQFF
TRBD1	TRBV7-2	TRBJ1-4	NA	TGTGCCAGCAGCCGGGACAGGGACTCTAATGAAAAACTGTTTTTT	CASSRDRDSNEKLFF
TRBD2	TRBV7-2	TRBJ2-3	NA	TGTGCCAGCAGCTCTCTAGCGGGAGGGAGCACAGATACGCAGTATTTT	CASSSLAGGSTDTQYF
NA	TRBV6-2/TRBV6-3	TRBJ1-1	few	TGTGCCAGCAGTTACTCACTTTACGAGGTGAGGACTGAAGCTTTCTTT	CASSYSLYEVRTEAFF
TRBD1	TRBV28	TRBJ2-7	NA	TGTGCCAGCAATGTCCCTTCGGGACAGGCTCACGAGCAGTACTTC	CASNVPSGQAHEQYF
NA	TRBV6-5	TRBJ1-6	NA	TGTGCCAGACCCTTTGACAGAGGTAATTCACCCCTCCACTTT	CARPFDRGNSPLHF
TRBD2	TRBV2	TRBJ2-1	NA	TGTGCCAGCAGATCGACTAGCGTGTACAATGAGCAGTTCTTC	CASRSTSVYNEQFF
TRBD1	TRBV5-6	TRBJ1-5	once	TGTGCCAGCAGCCAGGGGGATCAGCCCCAGCATTTT	CASSQGDQPQHF
TRBD1	TRBV5-1	TRBJ2-1	NA	TGCGCCAGCAGCCAGGACAGGGAGCAGTTCTTC	CASSQDREQFF
NA	TRBV5-1	TRBJ1-1	NA	TGCGCCAGCAGCTTGCGGGGGGGTGGCACTGAAGCTTTCTTT	CASSLRGGGTEAFF
NA	TRBV5-1	TRBJ2-7	NA	TGCGCCAGCAGCTATCACCCGGATAGCGGATCCTACGAGCAGTACTTC	CASSYHPDSGSYEQYF
TRBD1	TRBV29-1	TRBJ1-1	NA	TGCAGCGTGGGAGACAGGGGTTACACTGAAGCTTTCTTT	CSVGDRGYTEAFF
NA	TRBV7-9	TRBJ1-3	NA	TGTGCCAGCAGACCTGGGGGGGGCTCTGGAAACACCATATATTTT	CASRPGGGSGNTIYF
TRBD2	TRBV6-1	TRBJ2-3	NA	TGTGCCAGCAGTAAAGCTAGCGGAAGAGATACGCAGTATTTT	CASSKASGRDTQYF
NA	TRBV15	TRBJ2-3	NA	TGTGCCACCAGTTGGGGGGTATCCACAGATACGCAGTATTTT	CATSWGVSTDTQYF
NA	TRBV18	TRBJ1-6	once	TGTGCCAGCTCACCACCGGGGAGGGCCGCAAATTCACCCCTCCACTTT	CASSPPGRAANSPLHF
NA	TRBV28	TRBJ2-1	few	TGTGCCAGCAGGGAGCTCAATGAGCAGTTCTTC	CASRELNEQFF
NA	TRBV6-4	TRBJ2-7	NA	TGTGCCAGCAGTGACTCGAGTCGAAAACAGAGCTACGAGCAGTACTTC	CASSDSSRKQSYEQYF
NA	TRBV7-3	TRBJ1-2	few	TGTGCCAGCAGCTCAGACACGATGAGGGATGGCTACACCTTC	CASSSDTMRDGYTF
TRBD2	TRBV30	TRBJ2-7	NA	TGTGCCTGGAACCTAGCGGGGAGCTCCTACGAGCAGTACTTC	CAWNLAGSSYEQYF
NA	TRBV21-1	TRBJ1-1	once	TGTGCCAGCAGCAAGGGTAAGGACAGCCCTGAAGCTTTCTTT	CASSKGKDSPEAFF
TRBD2	TRBV7-2	TRBJ2-3	NA	TGTGCCAGCAGCCGTGGGAGCGGGAGGGTGGCAGATACGCAGTATTTT	CASSRGSGRVADTQYF
TRBD2	TRBV29-1	TRBJ2-1	NA	TGCAGCGTTGATGGGACTAGCAGAATCAATGAGCAGTTCTTC	CSVDGTSRINEQFF
NA	TRBV7-9	TRBJ1-2	NA	TGTGCCAGCAGCCCCGAGGGCTATGGCTACACCTTC	CASSPEGYGYTF
TRBD1	TRBV2	TRBJ2-1	NA	TGTGCCAGAACGTATATAGGACAGGGATACTACAATGAGCAGTTCTTC	CARTYIGQGYYNEQFF
TRBD2	TRBV28	TRBJ2-7	NA	TGTGCCAGCATTCCTAGCGGAAACTACGAGCAGTACTTC	CASIPSGNYEQYF
NA	TRBV28	TRBJ1-4	NA	TGTGCCAGCAGCCGTGACAGAACTAATGAAAAACTGTTTTTT	CASSRDRTNEKLFF
NA	TRBV6-2/TRBV6-3	TRBJ2-5	NA	TGTGCCAGCAGTTGGGGCAGGGCCCGGAGTGGGACCCAGTACTTC	CASSWGRARSGTQYF
NA	TRBV12-3/TRBV12-4	TRBJ1-1	few	TGTGCCAGCAGAATCCCCGACGGAGCCAAAGCTTTCTTT	CASRIPDGAKAFF
NA	TRBV6-6	TRBJ1-1	NA	TGTGCCAGCAGTTACGTCGATAACTTGAACACTGAAGCTTTCTTT	CASSYVDNLNTEAFF
NA	TRBV4-3	TRBJ1-4	NA	TGCGCCAGCAGCCAAGACGTCGGGGGAGGAGGCGAGGAAAAACTGTTTTTT	CASSQDVGGGGEEKLFF
NA	TRBV10-3	TRBJ2-2	NA	TGTGCCATCAGTCTCACTGGCACCGGGGAGCTGTTTTTT	CAISLTGTGELFF
NA	TRBV29-1	TRBJ2-7	NA	TGCAGCGTTGAATTGGACAGCTCCTACGAGCAGTACTTC	CSVELDSSYEQYF
TRBD1	TRBV9	TRBJ2-7	NA	TGCACCGGGACAGGGGGCGAGCAGTACTTC	CTGTGGEQYF
NA	TRBV25-1	TRBJ1-1	NA	TGTGCCAGCAGTAAGAGTAACACTGAAGCTTTCTTT	CASSKSNTEAFF
TRBD1	TRBV28	TRBJ1-5	NA	TGTGCCAGCAGTTTCCCTTACCGACAGGGCAGCAATCAGCCCCAGCATTTT	CASSFPYRQGSNQPQHF
TRBD1	TRBV5-5	TRBJ2-7	NA	TGTGCCAGCCTGACAGGGGGCCCCCTGAACGAGCAGTACTTC	CASLTGGPLNEQYF
NA	TRBV3-1/TRBV3-2	TRBJ1-3	few	TGTGCCAGCAGCCCTATCCTCGATTTGAACACCATATATTTT	CASSPILDLNTIYF
NA	TRBV9	TRBJ1-6	NA	TGTGCCAGCGCCCGGGGACAAGAGGGGCCCCTCCACTTT	CASARGQEGPLHF
NA	TRBV4-3	TRBJ2-1	NA	TGCGCCAGCAGCCAAGATAGGGTGGGGGGGCAGTTCTTC	CASSQDRVGGQFF
NA	TRBV7-2	TRBJ2-7	NA	TGTGCCAGCAGCTTAGACCGAGGGACAATCTACGAGCAGTACTTC	CASSLDRGTIYEQYF
NA	TRBV12-3/TRBV12-4	TRBJ1-5	NA	TGTGCCAGCAGTGGACAGCAAAATCAGCCCCAGCATTTT	CASSGQQNQPQHF
NA	TRBV4-3	TRBJ1-4	NA	TGCGCCAGCAGCCAAGACGACGGCGGGGGGCGCGATGAAAAACTGTTTTTT	CASSQDDGGGRDEKLFF
TRBD2	TRBV6-2/TRBV6-3	TRBJ2-1	NA	TGTGCCAGCAGTTCTTGGACTAGCGGGGGCTACAATGAGCAGTTCTTC	CASSSWTSGGYNEQFF
TRBD1	TRBV6-2/TRBV6-3	TRBJ1-2	NA	TGTGCCAGCAGCTGGACAGGGGTTTACTATGGCTACACCTTC	CASSWTGVYYGYTF
TRBD1	TRBV19	TRBJ1-4	NA	TGTGCCAGTAGTACTTCCGGGACAGTTTTACGGAATGAAAAACTGTTTTTT	CASSTSGTVLRNEKLFF
NA	TRBV7-2	TRBJ2-1	few	TGTGCCAGCACCACCCGCTCTAGTGAGCAGTTCTTC	CASTTRSSEQFF
TRBD1	TRBV15	TRBJ1-4	NA	TGTGCCACCCAGGGGACAGGGAATGAAAAACTGTTTTTT	CATQGTGNEKLFF
NA	TRBV7-9	TRBJ1-2	NA	TGTGCCAGCAGCTTAGTATTGTCCCTAGCTAACTATGGCTACACCTTC	CASSLVLSLANYGYTF
TRBD1	TRBV3-1/TRBV3-2	TRBJ1-6	NA	TGTGCCAGCAGCCCGCTTTGGACAGGGAGGTCACCCCTCCACTTT	CASSPLWTGRSPLHF